The 7 T cell receptor beta chains below come from one sample, sequenced in a study of T cells expressing NK-cell markers. TCRdb reprocessed the 5' RACE reads, keeping one entry per CDR3 protein, no DNA. The table for this sample gives about 260,000 distinct CDR3 sequences. Source material: blood T cells: a sorted CD56 or NKG2C T cell subset, CD4+ or CD8+ T cells, or bulk PBMC T cells (not recorded which). These receptors all come from a woman between 18 and 75 years old in good health.

The chain uses TRBV9 and TRBJ1-1. Germline V gene data show CDR1 as SGDLS and CDR2 as YYNGEE. The CDR3 length is 13 residues. CDR3 sequence reads: CASSRDSGAEAFF.

This chain uses TRBV18 with TRBJ1-6; with no DNA, the TCRdb D assignment of TRBD1 cannot be verified. The germline V gene has CDR1 KGHSH and CDR2 LQKENI. The CDR3 runs to 15 residues. This chain's CDR3 is CASSPRGQGISPLHF.

This chain connects TRBV5-1 to TRBJ2-1; the TCRdb D gene call, TRBD2, has no DNA to confirm it. The CDR3 has 14 residues. Germline V gene data show CDR1 as SGHRS and CDR2 as YFSETQ. This CDR3 is CASSLPNGEYEQFF.

The CDR3 region is CSARDGAGYYGYTF. This rearrangement joins TRBV20-1 to TRBJ1-2; checking the TCRdb D call of TRBD1 is not possible without DNA. The CDR3 is 14 amino acids. The germline CDR1 and CDR2 sequences are DFQATT and SNEGSKA (reference sequence).

The genes are TRBV20-1 and TRBJ2-7; the TRBD2 assignment by TCRdb is unverifiable without DNA. CDR1 and CDR2 (germline): DFQATT, SNEGSKA (reference sequence). CDR3 length: 14 amino acids. CDR3 sequence reads: CSAGGTSGVYEQYF.

V is TRBV30 and J is TRBJ1-6. Per the germline V gene, CDR1 is GTSNPN and CDR2 is SVGIG (reference sequence). The CDR3 is 17 residues long. The CDR3 spells CAWSVGFLGLGSSPLHF.

This chain connects TRBV20-1 to TRBJ2-2; the D gene TCRdb calls, TRBD2, cannot be checked with no DNA. CDR3 size: 17 residues. CDR1 and CDR2 (germline): DFQATT, SNEGSKA (reference sequence). The CDR3 sequence is CSASSASGSRNTGELFF.